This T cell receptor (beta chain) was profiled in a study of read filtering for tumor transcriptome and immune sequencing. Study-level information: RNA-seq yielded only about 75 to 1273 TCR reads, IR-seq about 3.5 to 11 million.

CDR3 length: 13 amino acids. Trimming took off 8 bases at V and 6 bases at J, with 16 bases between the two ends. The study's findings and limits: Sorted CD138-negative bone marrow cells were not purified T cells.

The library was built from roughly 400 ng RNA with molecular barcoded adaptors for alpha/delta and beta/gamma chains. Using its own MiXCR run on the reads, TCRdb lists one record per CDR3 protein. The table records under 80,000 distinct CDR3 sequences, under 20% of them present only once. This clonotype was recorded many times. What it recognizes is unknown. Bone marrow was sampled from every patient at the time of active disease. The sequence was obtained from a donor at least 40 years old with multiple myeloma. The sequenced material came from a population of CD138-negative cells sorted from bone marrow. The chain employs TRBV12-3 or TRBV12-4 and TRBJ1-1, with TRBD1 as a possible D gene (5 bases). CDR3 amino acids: CASALGGKAEAFF. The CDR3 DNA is TGTGCCAGCGCGCTTGGGGGGAAGGCTGAAGCTTTCTTT.